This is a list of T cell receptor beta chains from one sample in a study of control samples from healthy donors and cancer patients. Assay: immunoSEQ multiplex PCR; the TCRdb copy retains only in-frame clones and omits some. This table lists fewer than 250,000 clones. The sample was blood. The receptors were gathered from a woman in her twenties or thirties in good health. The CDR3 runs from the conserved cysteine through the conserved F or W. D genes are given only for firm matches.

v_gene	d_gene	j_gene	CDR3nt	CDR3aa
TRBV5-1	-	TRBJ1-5	TGCGCCAGCAGCTTGGGGACGGGACTCAATCAGCCCCAGCATTTT	CASSLGTGLNQPQHF
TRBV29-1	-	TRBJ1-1	TGCAGCGTTCCCCCAGGGAGGGGGAACACTGAAGCTTTCTTT	CSVPPGRGNTEAFF
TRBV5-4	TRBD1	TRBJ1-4	TGTGCCAGCAGCTTGTGGACAGGGGTTGGCGAAAAACTGTTTTTT	CASSLWTGVGEKLFF
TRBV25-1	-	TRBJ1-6	TGTGCCAGCCAGGGGTTCTATAATTCACCCCTCCACTTT	CASQGFYNSPLHF
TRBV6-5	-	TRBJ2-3	TGTGCCAGCAGTTACGCGGGCAGGTACACAGATACGCAGTATTTT	CASSYAGRYTDTQYF
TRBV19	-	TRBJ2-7	TGTGCCAGTAGTATACGCGGCGAGCAGTACTTC	CASSIRGEQYF
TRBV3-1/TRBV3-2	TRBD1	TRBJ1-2	TGTGCCAGCAGCCAAAACTCAATGGGACAGGGAGAAGGCTACACCTTC	CASSQNSMGQGEGYTF
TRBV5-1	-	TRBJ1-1	TGCGCCAGCAGCTTGGCCGCGGAACGGAACACTGAAGCTTTCTTT	CASSLAAERNTEAFF
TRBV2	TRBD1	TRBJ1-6	TGTGCCAGCAGCGAAAAAAAGACAGGGTTCTCCTATAATTCACCCCTCCACTTT	CASSEKKTGFSYNSPLHF
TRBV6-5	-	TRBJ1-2	TGTGCCAGCAGTTACTCGTCCCAGGACCACTATGGCTACACCTTC	CASSYSSQDHYGYTF
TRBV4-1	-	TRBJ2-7	TGCGCCAGCAGCCAAGAAGGGTCCTACGAGCAGTACTTC	CASSQEGSYEQYF
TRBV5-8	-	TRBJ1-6	TGTGCCAGCAGCCTGGAGGCCACCGGAACCATAAATTCACCCCTCCACTTT	CASSLEATGTINSPLHF
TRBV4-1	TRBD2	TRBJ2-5	TGCGCCAGCAGCCAATACATCCTTGGACTAGCGGGGGCTCTGTCGCAAGAGACCCAGTACTTC	CASSQYILGLAGALSQETQYF
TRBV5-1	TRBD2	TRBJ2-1	TGCGCCAGCAGCTCCGGACTAGCTCCCAATGAGCAGTTCTTC	CASSSGLAPNEQFF
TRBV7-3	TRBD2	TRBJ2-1	TGTGCCAGCAGCTTAAGAGGAGTAGCGGGGGAGTCCCGCAGGACGGGGCCCCTCAATGAGCAGTTCTTC	CASSLRGVAGESRRTGPLNEQFF
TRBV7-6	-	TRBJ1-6	TGTGCCAGCAGCTTAGCCCACGGCGGGTTGGATTCACCCCTCCACTTT	CASSLAHGGLDSPLHF
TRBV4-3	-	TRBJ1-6	TGCGCCAGCAGCCGTTCGTACAGGGCGCTCTATAATTCACCCCTCCACTTT	CASSRSYRALYNSPLHF
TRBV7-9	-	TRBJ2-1	TGTGCCAGCAGCTTTGGAGGGGCGTGGCAGTTCTTC	CASSFGGAWQFF
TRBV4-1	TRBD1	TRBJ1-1	TGCGCCAGCAGCCCTGTAGGGGACAGTGAAGCTTTCTTT	CASSPVGDSEAFF
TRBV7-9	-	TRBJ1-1	TGTGCCAGCATTCTTACGGGAGGGGCTGAAGCTTTCTTT	CASILTGGAEAFF
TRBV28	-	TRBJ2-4	TGTGCCAGCAATCCGGGACTCATATTCAAAAACATTCAGTACTTC	CASNPGLIFKNIQYF
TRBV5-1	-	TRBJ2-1	TGCGCCAGCGGGGAACAGATCTCCTACAATGAGCAGTTCTTC	CASGEQISYNEQFF
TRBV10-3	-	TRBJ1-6	TGTGCCATGCGGACAGACCGCTCCTATAATTCACCCCTCCACTTT	CAMRTDRSYNSPLHF
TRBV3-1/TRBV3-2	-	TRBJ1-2	TGTGCCAGCAGCCAAGCAGGAGGGGCTAACTATGGCTACACCTTC	CASSQAGGANYGYTF
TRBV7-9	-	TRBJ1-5	TGTGCCAGCAGCTTAGACGGGGGGGCCAACAATCAGCCCCAGCATTTT	CASSLDGGANNQPQHF
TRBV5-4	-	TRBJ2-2	TGTGCCAGCAGCGCGGACCCAAGAGGGGCCGGGGAGCTGTTTTTT	CASSADPRGAGELFF
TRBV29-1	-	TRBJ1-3	TGCACCGTGGGGGAGTCTGGAAACACCATATATTTT	CTVGESGNTIYF
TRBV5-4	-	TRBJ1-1	TGTGCCAGCAGCTTGGACGCGAACACTGAAGCTTTCTTT	CASSLDANTEAFF
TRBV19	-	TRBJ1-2	TGTGCCAGTAGTCCTCCGGGGGGTAGAGACACCTTC	CASSPPGGRDTF
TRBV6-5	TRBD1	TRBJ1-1	TGTGCCAGCACTGGACAGGCTGAAGCTTTCTTT	CASTGQAEAFF
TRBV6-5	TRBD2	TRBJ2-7	TGTGCCAGCAGCCCAAGTCCTAGCGGTTCTTACGAGCAGTACTTC	CASSPSPSGSYEQYF
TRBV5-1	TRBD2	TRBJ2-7	TGCGCCAGCACCTCATCGGGACTAGCGGGGGCCTACGAGCAGTACTTC	CASTSSGLAGAYEQYF
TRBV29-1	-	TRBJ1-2	TGCAGCGTTGGAACCGGTGACGGCTACACCTTC	CSVGTGDGYTF
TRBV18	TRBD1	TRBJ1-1	TGTGCCAGCTCACCATTACAGGGGGGCACTGAAGCTTTCTTT	CASSPLQGGTEAFF
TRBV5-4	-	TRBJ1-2	TGTGCCAGCAGCTTGGGCGGGCCTGGTTCCGCTGGCACCTTC	CASSLGGPGSAGTF
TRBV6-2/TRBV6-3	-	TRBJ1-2	TGTGCCAGCAGTTACTATTTTAGCGACAGGCGAGATGGCTACACCTTC	CASSYYFSDRRDGYTF
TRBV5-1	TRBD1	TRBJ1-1	TGCGCCAGCAGCTCAGACAGGGGACTGAACACTGAAGCTTTCTTT	CASSSDRGLNTEAFF
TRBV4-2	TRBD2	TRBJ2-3	TGTGCCAGCAGCCAGGGACTAGCGGGGTTAGTTGCAGATACGCAGTATTTT	CASSQGLAGLVADTQYF
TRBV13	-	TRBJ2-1	TGTGCCAGCAGCTTACGGACAGTCAATGAGCAGTTCTTC	CASSLRTVNEQFF